These 26 T cell receptor beta chains share one sample of origin, sequenced in a study of metastatic and nonmetastatic thyroid tumors (dated by TCRdb to 2018 to 2021). The library was prepared using PCR. This sample was sequenced with an Illumina HiSeq 4000. The public reads were quality trimmed at Q25 with fastp and then assembled into clones with MiXCR by TCRdb, keeping productive beta chains. This sample holds 60,000 to 75,000 clones; just over 4% were observed only once. The top ten clones comprise approximately 20% of the sample. No patient had received any treatment before thyroid surgery. Specimen: blood. These receptor sequences come from a female donor with papillary thyroid cancer or a benign thyroid nodule (not recorded which). Some clones in this sample may be carry-over from other donors' samples.

This clone came up many times. This chain links TRBV5-6 with TRBJ2-7; perhaps TRBD2 as D (5 bases). Trimming stripped 2 bases from V and 9 bases from J, with 12 bases between. This CDR3 has 12 amino acids. CDR1 is SGHDT, CDR2 YYEEEE, per germline. CDR3 coding DNA: TGTGCCAGCAGCTTTACCGGGAATCGGCAGTACTTC. It translates to CASSFTGNRQYF.

This clone has just a few counts. One end of the junction varies from germline; a read error may be responsible. Additional DNA sequences in this sample encode the identical CDR3. V usage is TRBV12-3 or TRBV12-4 and J usage is TRBJ1-5, with 8 bases lining up with TRBD1. This CDR3 region has 16 residues. The CDR3 sequence is CASSPPRTGRNQPQHF. For the CDR3, the DNA is TGTGCCAGCAGTCCTCCGCGGACAGGGAGGAATCAGCCACAGCATTTT.

This clone has ten or more counts. The gene calls are TRBV15 and TRBJ1-5; TRBD1 is a possible D gene (5 bases). The V end was cut by 5 bases, the J end by 6 bases, with 20 bases between. CDR3 size: 16 residues. Germline CDR1 LNHNV, CDR2 YYDKDF (reference sequence). Written as DNA, the CDR3 is TGTGCCACCAGCTGGACCTCGGCGGGGGAGGGTCAGCCCCAGCATTTT. It specifies CATSWTSAGEGQPQHF.

This clone came up many times. The J gene is TRBJ2-3, the V gene TRBV20-1; D unresolved. Germline CDR1 is DFQATT and CDR2 is SNEGSKA (reference sequence). Deletions cut 2 bases from V and 2 bases from J, with 8 bases between. The CDR3 covers 13 residues. CDR3 region: CSARRALTDTQYF. The CDR3 nucleotides read TGCAGTGCTAGAAGGGCCCTCACAGATACGCAGTATTTT.

Many counts were recorded for this clone. V is TRBV20-1 and J is TRBJ2-2, with 14 bases lining up with TRBD2. J was trimmed by 5 bases and V by 6 bases; bases with no gene match: 8. Germline V gene sequence: CDR1 DFQATT, CDR2 SNEGSKA (reference sequence). The CDR3 sequence is 16 residues long. The CDR3 spells CSAPRLAGGVTGELFF. Here the CDR3 DNA reads TGCAGTGCGCCGAGACTAGCGGGAGGGGTTACCGGGGAGCTGTTTTTT.

With regard to this clone: Just one base apart from a much larger clone, this may be a read error. The gene calls are TRBV6-5 and TRBJ2-7, with a weak D call TRBD2 (5 bases). V was clipped by 0 bases and J by 3 bases, with 15 bases between them. CDR3 length equals 16 residues. The germline CDR1 and CDR2 sequences are MNHEY and SVGAGI. As DNA, the CDR3 is TGTGCCAGCAGTTACTCGATTCGCGGGTGCCTCTACGAGCAGTACTTC. This codes for CASSYSIRGCLYEQYF.

This clone was recorded many times. It may be a read error: a sequence one base away is much more abundant. The chain joins TRBV27 to TRBJ1-2; D is perhaps TRBD1 (5 bases). The germline V gene has CDR1 MNHEY and CDR2 SMNVEV (reference sequence). CDR3 length equals 14 residues. CDR3 sequence: CASSLSRSGGGCTF. CDR3 DNA: TGTGCCAGCAGTTTATCACGGTCCGGGGGTGGCTGCACCTTC.

The sample holds a few counts of this clone. This rearrangement joins TRBV6-1 to TRBJ1-1; unclear D gene. V was pared by 6 bases and J by 4 bases, with 15 bases between. This CDR3 has 14 amino acids. The germline V gene encodes CDR1 MNHNS and CDR2 SASEGT. This CDR3 is CASSPPGSGTEAFF. The CDR3, as DNA: TGTGCCAGCAGCCCACCGGGGTCGGGCACTGAAGCTTTCTTT.

This clone was counted many times. The CDR3 loop reads CASSRRDPYNEQFF. CDR3 DNA: TGCGCCAGCAGCCGGAGGGACCCTTACAATGAGCAGTTCTTC. The rearrangement joins TRBV5-1 to TRBJ2-1; D perhaps matches TRBD2 (6 bases). Trimming took off 4 bases at V and 4 bases at J, with 12 bases between the two ends. CDR3 length equals 14 residues. Germline V gene lookup returns CDR1 SGHRS and CDR2 YFSETQ.

This clone was detected ten times or more. The sample holds other DNA sequences that translate to the same CDR3. The chain has TRBV30 and TRBJ2-3, with D perhaps TRBD1 or TRBD2 (5 bases each). The germline V gene encodes CDR1 GTSNPN and CDR2 SVGIG (reference sequence). The V gene lost 3 bases and the J gene lost 4 bases, with 11 bases spanning the gap. The CDR3 extends over 13 amino acids. The CDR3 coding sequence is TGTGCCTGGAGGGATCCGGGGCCAGATACGCAGTATTTT. The encoded protein is CAWRDPGPDTQYF.

With respect to this clone: The sample holds other DNA sequences that translate to the same CDR3. The chain has TRBV11-3 and TRBJ2-1; the match to TRBD2 covers 10 bases. Germline V gene sequence: CDR1 SGHNT, CDR2 YENEEA. The CDR3 runs to 16 residues. Unmatched junction bases numbered 7, after V lost 5 bases and J lost 3 bases. CDR3 loop: CASSTEGTSDYNEQFF. The CDR3 DNA reads as TGTGCCAGCAGCACGGAAGGGACTAGCGACTACAATGAGCAGTTCTTC.

This clone has more than one count but fewer than ten. The chain carries TRBV6-2 or TRBV6-3 and TRBJ2-7, with 9 bases matching TRBD2. CDR1 and CDR2 from the germline V gene are MNHEY and SVGEGT. J gave up 7 bases and V 6 bases, and 13 bases lay outside the gene matches. This CDR3 region has 15 residues. This CDR3 is CASSPGVAGVGEQYF. CDR3 sequence (DNA): TGTGCCAGCAGCCCCGGGGTAGCGGGAGTGGGGGAGCAGTACTTC.

This sequence joins TRBV11-1 and TRBJ2-3; TRBD2 is a possible D gene (6 bases). V shed 5 bases and J shed 0 bases, with 18 bases lying between them. Germline CDR1 and CDR2: SGHAT and FQDESV (reference sequence). CDR3 length: 17 residues. CDR3 in DNA: TGTGCCAGCAGCCCAAACCCGGGGAGGACTAGCACAGATACGCAGTATTTT. Amino acid sequence: CASSPNPGRTSTDTQYF.

This clone was seen at least ten times. The chain joins TRBV9 to TRBJ1-2; D call uncertain. The CDR3 runs to 15 residues. V was pared by 3 bases and J by 2 bases, with 14 bases between. From germline, CDR1 is SGDLS and CDR2 YYNGEE. CDR3: CASSGGTLLNYGYTF. The CDR3 nucleotides are TGTGCCAGCAGCGGAGGCACTCTATTAAACTATGGCTACACCTTC.

This clone was recorded many times. The gene calls are TRBV20-1 and TRBJ1-1; TRBD1 is a possible D gene (5 bases). V gave up 0 bases and J gave up 0 bases, with 11 bases separating them. CDR3 size: 15 residues. Germline lookup yields CDR1 DFQATT and CDR2 SNEGSKA (reference sequence). The chain's CDR3 is CSAREGHRLNTEAFF. Written as DNA, the CDR3 is TGCAGTGCTAGAGAAGGCCACAGGTTGAACACTGAAGCTTTCTTT.

This clone was detected ten times or more. The rearrangement joins TRBV9 to TRBJ2-2; a possible D gene is TRBD2 (6 bases). CDR3 length: 14 amino acids. Germline V gives CDR1 SGDLS, CDR2 YYNGEE. V was clipped by 5 bases and J by 3 bases, with 11 bases between them. The CDR3 region is CASSAGLDTGELFF. Written as DNA, the CDR3 is TGTGCCAGCAGTGCGGGGTTGGACACCGGGGAGCTGTTTTTT.

At least ten counts were recorded for this clone. The rearrangement uses TRBV29-1 and TRBJ2-1, with 7 bases aligning to TRBD1. Unmatched junction bases numbered 9, after V lost 7 bases and J lost 6 bases. Germline CDR1 SQVTM, CDR2 ANQGSEA. CDR3 length: 13 residues. The CDR3 DNA reads as TGCAGCGGTGGGAACAGGGGTGGCAATGAGCAGTTCTTC. Protein product: CSGGNRGGNEQFF.

This clone was recorded many times. J is TRBJ2-2 and V is TRBV9, with D possibly TRBD2 on 5 matching bases. Germline V gene lookup returns CDR1 SGDLS and CDR2 YYNGEE. V dropped 2 bases and J dropped 2 bases, with 7 bases sitting between them. The CDR3 is made up of 14 amino acids. CDR3 DNA: TGTGCCAGCAGCGTGAGCGGTAACACCGGGGAGCTGTTTTTT. Residues: CASSVSGNTGELFF.

Turning to this clone: This sequence may be a read error, since a much larger clone differs from it by one base. The gene calls are TRBV14 and TRBJ2-3; no firm D call. Trimming removed 1 base at V and 1 base at J, with 9 bases between. The CDR3 runs 15 residues. Germline assignment: CDR1 SGHDN and CDR2 FVKESK. The CDR3 spells CASSQGLSGTDTQYF. CDR3 sequence (DNA): TGTGCCAGCAGCCAAGGGCTATCCGGCACAGATACGCAGTATTTT.

The rearrangement links TRBV7-2 to TRBJ1-4; D is ambiguous. Germline V gives CDR1 SGHTA, CDR2 FQGNSA. V was trimmed by 5 bases and J by 3 bases, leaving 13 bases between them. The CDR3 is 15 amino acids. CDR3 in DNA: TGTGCCAGCAGCATGTCCAGCCACTCTAATGAAAAACTGTTTTTT. Amino acids: CASSMSSHSNEKLFF.

This rearrangement joins TRBV30 to TRBJ1-1, with D maybe TRBD1 (5 bases). CDR1 is GTSNPN, CDR2 SVGIG, per germline (reference sequence). This CDR3 has 13 amino acids. The V gene lost 4 bases and the J gene lost 8 bases, with 17 bases spanning the gap. For the CDR3, the DNA is TGTGCCTGGAATCAGGCGGGGGAACTAGAAGCTTTCTTT. Protein product: CAWNQAGELEAFF.

Worth noting for this clone: The junction does not match germline at one end; this may be a read error. The rearrangement joins TRBV7-3 to TRBJ2-2; D is possibly TRBD1 (5 bases). In germline, CDR1 is SGHTA, CDR2 FQGTGA. CDR3 length: 16 residues. CDR3 in DNA: TGTGCCAGCAGCCCGCTAGGGGCGCCCTACACCGTGGAGCTGTTTTTT. Residues: CASSPLGAPYTVELFF. Filled out from reference TRBV7-3 and TRBJ2-2, the complete variable domain reads GAGVSQTPSNKVTEKGKYVELRCDPISGHTALYWYRQSLGQGPEFLIYFQGTGAADDSGLPNDRFFAVRPEGSVSTLKIQRTERGDSAVYLCASSPLGAPYTVELFFGEGSRLTVL.

This clone showed up just a few times. This chain uses TRBV6-5 with TRBJ1-5, with D unclear. Germline-derived CDR1 and CDR2 are MNHEY and SVGAGI. Trimming removed 0 bases at V and 5 bases at J, with 11 bases between. There are 15 residues in the CDR3. The CDR3 protein is CASSYSASNDQPQHF. The CDR3 DNA is TGTGCCAGCAGTTACTCTGCAAGCAATGATCAGCCCCAGCATTTT.

This clone was picked up many times. V gene TRBV27 combines with J gene TRBJ2-2, with TRBD2 matching over 13 bases. CDR3 length: 18 amino acids. V dropped 1 base and J dropped 8; count of bases not matched to a gene: 10. CDR1 MNHEY and CDR2 SMNVEV come from the germline V gene (reference sequence). The CDR3 region has the DNA TGTGCCAGCAGTTTATGGGTCTCACGGACTAGCGGGAGAGGGGAGCTGTTTTTT. This codes for CASSLWVSRTSGRGELFF.

This clone has just a few counts. A read error may account for a junction end that differs from germline. The genes are TRBV15 and TRBJ1-5; D may be TRBD1 (6 bases). The germline V gene has CDR1 LNHNV and CDR2 YYDKDF (reference sequence). The CDR3 runs 16 residues. Here the CDR3 reads CATSGFSGGPNQPQNF. CDR3 nucleotides: TGTGCCACCAGCGGATTTTCGGGGGGCCCTAATCAGCCACAGAATTTT.

This clone has ten or more counts. V usage is TRBV6-4 and J usage is TRBJ2-7; D is unresolved. The length of the CDR3 is 13 residues. V shed 11 bases and J shed 0 bases, with 14 bases lying between them. CDR1 and CDR2 from the germline V gene are MRHNA and SNTAGT. The CDR3 DNA reads as TGTGCCCGGGCTCCCTCGAGCTCCTACGAGCAGTACTTC. Amino acids: CARAPSSSYEQYF.